This T cell receptor beta chain was found in a study of T cells after yellow fever vaccination. Each CDR3 protein gets one entry after TCRdb re-called the 5' RACE reads with MiXCR. The table includes roughly 320,000 distinct CDR3 sequences, over 8.5% detected once. Trimming shortened V by 6 bases and J by 6 bases, and 15 bases separated the two germline ends. The CDR3 is 14 residues long. The sequencing used CD4+ T cells sorted from PBMCs, collected 45 days after the yellow fever booster vaccination. The receptor's source is a man aged 18 to 35 who received the YFV17D yellow fever vaccine. V usage is TRBV12-3 or TRBV12-4 and J usage is TRBJ1-3, with D perhaps TRBD1 (6 bases). CDR3 sequence (DNA): TGTGCCAGCAGCCCGTGGGCAGGGGAAAACACCATATATTTT. Protein: CASSPWAGENTIYF.